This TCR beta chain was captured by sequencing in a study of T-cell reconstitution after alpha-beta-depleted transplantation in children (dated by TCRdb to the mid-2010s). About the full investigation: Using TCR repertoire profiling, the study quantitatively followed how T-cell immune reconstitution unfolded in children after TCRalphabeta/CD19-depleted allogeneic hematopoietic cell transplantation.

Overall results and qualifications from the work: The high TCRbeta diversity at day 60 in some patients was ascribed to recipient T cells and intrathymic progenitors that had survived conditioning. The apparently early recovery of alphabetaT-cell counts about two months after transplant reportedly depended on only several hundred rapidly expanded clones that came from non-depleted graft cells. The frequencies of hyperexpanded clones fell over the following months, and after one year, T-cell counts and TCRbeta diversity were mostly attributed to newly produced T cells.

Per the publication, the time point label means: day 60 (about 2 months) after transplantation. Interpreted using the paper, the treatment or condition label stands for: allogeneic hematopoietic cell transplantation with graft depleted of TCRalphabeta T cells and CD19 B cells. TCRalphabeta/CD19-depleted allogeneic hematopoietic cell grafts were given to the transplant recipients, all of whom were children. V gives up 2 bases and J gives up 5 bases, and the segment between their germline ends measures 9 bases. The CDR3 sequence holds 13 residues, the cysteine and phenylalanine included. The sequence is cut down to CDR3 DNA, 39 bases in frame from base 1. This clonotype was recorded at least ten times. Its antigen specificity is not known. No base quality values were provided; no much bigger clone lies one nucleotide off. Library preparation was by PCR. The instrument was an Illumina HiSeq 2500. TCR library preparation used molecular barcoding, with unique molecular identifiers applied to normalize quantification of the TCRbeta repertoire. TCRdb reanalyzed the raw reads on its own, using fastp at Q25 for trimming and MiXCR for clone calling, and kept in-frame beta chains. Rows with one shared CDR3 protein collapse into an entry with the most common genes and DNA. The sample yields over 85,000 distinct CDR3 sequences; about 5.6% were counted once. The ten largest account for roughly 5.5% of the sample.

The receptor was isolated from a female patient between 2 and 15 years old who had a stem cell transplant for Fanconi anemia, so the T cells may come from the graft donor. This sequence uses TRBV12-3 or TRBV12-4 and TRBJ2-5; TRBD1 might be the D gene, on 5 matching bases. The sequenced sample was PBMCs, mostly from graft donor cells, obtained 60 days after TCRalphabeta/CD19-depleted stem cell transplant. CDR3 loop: CASSLSGRETQYF. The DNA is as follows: TGTGCCAGCAGTTTATCAGGGCGCGAGACCCAGTACTTC.